This T cell receptor beta chain was observed in a study of blood T cell repertoires in COVID-19. Study as a whole: Some COVID-19 samples were acute and others convalescent; all came from the United States, Italy and Spain. PBMCs, B-cell-depleted T cells, or T cells were the source of the cDNA or gDNA that made up the material.

In the original processing: Estimates of nucleated cell counts were drawn from the amplification of reference gene primers. Sequencing was performed with immunoSEQ multiplex PCR; in TCRdb, only in-frame clones are kept and a portion is missing. V, J and clone size derive from that table, while D and trimming were established from the DNA sequence. The sample holds some 60,000 clones, over 70% seen once. The germline V gene encodes CDR1 KGHDR and CDR2 SFDVKD. V was clipped by 5 bases and J by 3 bases; unmatched bases: 2. The CDR3 is 14 amino acids. The chain has TRBV24-1 and TRBJ2-3, with 9 bases aligning to TRBD2. This clonotype was obtained from a human donor in a cohort sampled during active COVID-19. The sequenced sample consisted of peripheral blood. The CDR3 loop reads CATSGREGTDTQYF. The DNA of the CDR3 is TGTGCCACCAGTGGGCGGGAGGGGACAGATACGCAGTATTTT.